The source of this T cell receptor beta chain is a study of T cell changes during pregnancy in multiple sclerosis. Only in-frame clones appear in the TCRdb table, and some are missing; sequencing was by immunoSEQ multiplex PCR. The repertoire holds 25,000 to 35,000 clones, with nearly 90% as singletons. The source material was CD4+ T cells from peripheral blood mononuclear cells, sampled in the third trimester of pregnancy. This receptor was identified in a female donor in good health, enrolled as a control in a pregnancy study.

The CDR3 region has the DNA TGTGCCAGCAGCCGAGGGTTAGGGGCCGGCGACAGGGGCTACACCTTC. This gives the protein CASSRGLGAGDRGYTF. V is TRBV14 and J is TRBJ1-2; weak D call: TRBD1 (6 bases). The V and J ends lost 4 bases and 8 bases respectively, with 23 bases between them. The CDR3 consists of 16 residues. Germline V gene lookup returns CDR1 SGHDN and CDR2 FVKESK.